Below, 16 T cell receptor beta chains from the same sample are listed, as sequenced in a study of blood T cell repertoires in COVID-19. Some clones are missing from TCRdb's copy, which holds only in-frame ones; the method was immunoSEQ multiplex PCR. The sample yields roughly 200,000 clones, 85% to 90% seen once. The specimen was PBMCs or T cells enriched from blood (not recorded which). The source of these receptors is a woman younger than 45 with acute COVID-19.

The CDR3 region has the DNA TGTGCCAGCAGCCCTAGACAAGGACTATCCTACGAGCAGTACTTC. Its protein product is CASSPRQGLSYEQYF. The chain couples TRBV9 to TRBJ2-7; a weak D match, TRBD2 (6 bases). The CDR3 contains 15 residues. The V and J ends lost 4 bases and 1 base respectively, with 15 bases between them. Looked up from germline, CDR1 is SGDLS and CDR2 is YYNGEE.

The chain carries TRBV10-1 and TRBJ1-4, with D possibly TRBD1 on 5 matching bases. Germline V CDR1 and CDR2: WNHNN, SYGVQD (reference sequence). Trimming pared 4 bases from V and 7 bases from J, leaving 13 bases between. The CDR3 is made up of 14 amino acids. The CDR3 is CASSGGEEGEKLFF. The CDR3, as DNA: TGCGCCAGCAGTGGAGGGGAGGAGGGTGAAAAACTGTTTTTT.

This clone was detected ten times or more. CDR3 in DNA: TGTGCCAGCAGCCAGACGACTAGCGGGGGGGCCTTCGGAAAGACCCAGTACTTC. Its translation is CASSQTTSGGAFGKTQYF. This chain connects TRBV7-9 to TRBJ2-5; 14 bases fit TRBD2. The CDR3 has 18 residues. Germline V gives CDR1 SEHNR, CDR2 FQNEAQ (reference sequence). V lost 5 bases and J lost 6; bases outside the gene matches: 14.

The V and J genes are TRBV30 and TRBJ2-7, with 7 positions matching TRBD1. The length of the CDR3 is 12 residues. The germline V gene encodes CDR1 GTSNPN and CDR2 SVGIG (reference sequence). V gave up 4 bases and J gave up 2 bases; unmatched junction bases: 2. CDR3 coding DNA: TGTGCCTGGACTCAGGGGGCCTACGAGCAGTACTTC. Protein: CAWTQGAYEQYF.

The chain combines TRBV9 with TRBJ1-1, with D possibly TRBD1 on 6 matching bases. This CDR3 region has 14 residues. Germline V CDR1 and CDR2: SGDLS, YYNGEE. The germline V and J ends were trimmed by 4 bases and 0 bases, with 10 bases remaining between them. The CDR3 DNA follows: TGTGCCAGCAGCCCGACAGGAATGAACACTGAAGCTTTCTTT. It specifies CASSPTGMNTEAFF.

The chain has TRBV9 and TRBJ1-3; weak D call: TRBD1 (6 bases). This CDR3 is built from 15 residues. Germline CDR1 reads SGDLS; CDR2 reads YYNGEE. Trimming left V 1 base short and J 2 bases short, with 10 bases between. CDR3 in DNA: TGTGCCAGCAGCGTATCGGGACAAACTGGAAACACCATATATTTT. Its translation is CASSVSGQTGNTIYF.

The chain employs TRBV19 and TRBJ1-2; TRBD1 agrees at 8 bases. The germline V gene has CDR1 LNHDA and CDR2 SQIVND (reference sequence). The ends lost 10 bases at V and 4 bases at J; junction bases unmatched: 11. The CDR3 has 14 residues. The CDR3 DNA sequence: TGTGCCACCCTAGGACAGGGTAATTCCTATGGCTACACCTTC. Residues: CATLGQGNSYGYTF. Full variable domain (rest looked up from reference TRBV19 and TRBJ1-2): DGGITQSPKYLFRKEGQNVTLSCEQNLNHDAMYWYRQDPGQGLRLIYYSQIVNDFQKGDIAEGYSVSREKKESFPLTVTSAQKNPTAFYLCATLGQGNSYGYTFGSGTRLTVV.

The gene calls are TRBV2 and TRBJ2-1; 14 bases align to TRBD2. The CDR3 is made up of 17 amino acids. Looked up from germline, CDR1 is SNHLY and CDR2 is FYNNEI. The V and J ends lost 5 bases and 5 bases, in that order; junction bases with no gene match: 8. This CDR3 is CASSPYGTSGGHNEQFF. CDR3 sequence (DNA): TGTGCCAGCAGTCCATATGGGACTAGCGGGGGCCACAATGAGCAGTTCTTC.

The V call is TRBV7-3, the J call TRBJ1-1, with TRBD1 as a possible D gene (5 bases). CDR3 length equals 13 residues. Germline V gene data show CDR1 as SGHTA and CDR2 as FQGTGA. V dropped 3 bases and J dropped 5 bases, with 10 bases sitting between them. The CDR3 is CASSFLGGTEAFF. The CDR3 DNA sequence: TGTGCCAGCAGCTTCTTGGGGGGGACTGAAGCTTTCTTT.

This chain connects TRBV19 to TRBJ1-2, with 7 positions matching TRBD1. V lost 3 bases and J lost 8; bases outside the gene matches: 9. The CDR3 has 14 residues. Germline loops: CDR1 LNHDA, CDR2 SQIVND (reference sequence). CDR3 in DNA: TGTGCCAGTAGTATCGGAGGGGGCGCGAGAGGCTACACCTTC. This codes for CASSIGGGARGYTF. Together with reference TRBV19 and TRBJ1-2, the CDR3 gives the full variable domain: DGGITQSPKYLFRKEGQNVTLSCEQNLNHDAMYWYRQDPGQGLRLIYYSQIVNDFQKGDIAEGYSVSREKKESFPLTVTSAQKNPTAFYLCASSIGGGARGYTFGSGTRLTVV.

The chain is built from TRBV10-3 and TRBJ2-7; no reliable D call. The germline V gene has CDR1 ENHRY and CDR2 SYGVKD. Trimming left V 3 bases short and J 0 bases short, with 12 bases between. The CDR3 consists of 15 residues. The CDR3 region is CAISEVRSSSYEQYF. The DNA for the CDR3 is TGTGCCATCAGTGAAGTCAGGTCGAGCTCCTACGAGCAGTACTTC.

This chain joins TRBV7-2 and TRBJ1-1; a possible D gene is TRBD1 (6 bases). Between the trimmed V and J ends, which lost 5 bases and 1 base, there was a span of 17 bases. Germline CDR1 SGHTA, CDR2 FQGNSA. The CDR3 runs 16 residues. The CDR3 region has the DNA TGTGCCAGCAGCCCCGGGACACCGGTCGGGAACACTGAAGCTTTCTTT. It translates to CASSPGTPVGNTEAFF.

The V and J genes are TRBV27 and TRBJ2-7, with 7 bases fitting TRBD1. The CDR3 has 13 amino acids. Germline V lookup: CDR1 MNHEY, CDR2 SMNVEV (reference sequence). Unmatched junction bases numbered 8, after V lost 5 bases and J lost 7 bases. CDR3 nucleotides: TGTGCCAGCAGTGATGACAGGGAGAGAGAGCAGTACTTC. This gives the protein CASSDDREREQYF.

This chain joins TRBV4-1 and TRBJ1-5; D call uncertain. The CDR3 is 14 amino acids. V was shortened by 3 bases and J by 5 bases, with 11 bases between the two germline ends. Looked up from germline, CDR1 is MGHRA and CDR2 is YSYEKL. Here the CDR3 DNA reads TGCGCCAGCAGCCATGACGGACTAGATCAGCCCCAGCATTTT. Its translation: CASSHDGLDQPQHF.

V gene TRBV3-1 (or the pseudogene TRBV3-2) combines with J gene TRBJ2-1, with TRBD2 identical over 8 bases. The CDR3 is made up of 16 amino acids. CDR1 is LGHDT and CDR2 is YNNKEL in the germline V gene (reference sequence). The V segment lost 4 bases and the J segment 8 bases; nucleotides outside the gene matches: 13. CDR3 nucleotides: TGTGCCAGCAGCCCCTTACTGGGCGGGGGGATGGATGAGCAGTTCTTC. Protein sequence: CASSPLLGGGMDEQFF.

J is TRBJ2-1 and V is TRBV28, with D maybe TRBD2 (6 bases). The germline V and J ends were trimmed by 6 bases and 10 bases, with 10 bases remaining between them. Germline V gene sequence: CDR1 MDHEN, CDR2 SYDVKM. This CDR3 contains 11 residues. The CDR3 DNA sequence: TGTGCCAGCAGGGACTACTCGGAGCAGTTCTTC. Its translation: CASRDYSEQFF.